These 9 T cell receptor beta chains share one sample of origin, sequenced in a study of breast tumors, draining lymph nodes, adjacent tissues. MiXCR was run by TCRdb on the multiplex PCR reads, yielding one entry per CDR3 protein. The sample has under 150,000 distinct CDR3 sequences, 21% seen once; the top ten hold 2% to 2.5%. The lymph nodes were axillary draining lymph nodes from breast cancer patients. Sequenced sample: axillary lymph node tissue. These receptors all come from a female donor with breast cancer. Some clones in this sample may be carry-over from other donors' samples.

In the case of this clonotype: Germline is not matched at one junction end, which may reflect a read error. CDR3 sequence: CAGSVITNPGRSAYEQYF. The CDR3 DNA follows: TGTGCCGGCAGTGTAATCACAAATCCGGGACGGAGTGCATACGAGCAGTACTTC. The chain carries TRBV6-1 and TRBJ2-7; D tentatively fits TRBD1 or TRBD2 (5 bases each). The germline V gene has CDR1 MNHNS and CDR2 SASEGT. CDR3 length: 18 amino acids.

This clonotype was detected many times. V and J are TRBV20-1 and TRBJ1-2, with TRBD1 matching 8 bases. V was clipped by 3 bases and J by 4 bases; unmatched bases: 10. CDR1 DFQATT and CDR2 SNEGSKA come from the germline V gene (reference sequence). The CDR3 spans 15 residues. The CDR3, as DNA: TGCAGTGCTAGGACAGGGGCCACTGCGGGCTATGGCTACACCTTC. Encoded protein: CSARTGATAGYGYTF.

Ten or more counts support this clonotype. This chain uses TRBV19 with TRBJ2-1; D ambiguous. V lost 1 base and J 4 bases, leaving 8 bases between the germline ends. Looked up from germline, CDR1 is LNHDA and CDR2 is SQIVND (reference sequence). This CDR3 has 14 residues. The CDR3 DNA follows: TGTGCCAGTAGTATAGGAGGTCTATACAATGAGCAGTTCTTC. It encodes CASSIGGLYNEQFF.

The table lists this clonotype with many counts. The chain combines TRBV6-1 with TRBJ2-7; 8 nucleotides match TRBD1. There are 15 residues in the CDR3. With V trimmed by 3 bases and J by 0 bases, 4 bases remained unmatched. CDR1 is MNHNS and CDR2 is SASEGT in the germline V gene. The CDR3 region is CASSDPRGLSYEQYF. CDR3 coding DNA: TGTGCCAGCAGTGACCCCAGGGGGCTCTCCTACGAGCAGTACTTC.

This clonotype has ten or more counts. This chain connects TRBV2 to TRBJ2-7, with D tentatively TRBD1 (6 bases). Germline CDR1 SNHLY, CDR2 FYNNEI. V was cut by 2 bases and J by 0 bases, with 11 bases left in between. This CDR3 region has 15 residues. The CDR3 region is CASSERDIDSYEQYF. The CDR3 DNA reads TGTGCCAGCAGTGAACGGGACATCGACTCCTACGAGCAGTACTTC.

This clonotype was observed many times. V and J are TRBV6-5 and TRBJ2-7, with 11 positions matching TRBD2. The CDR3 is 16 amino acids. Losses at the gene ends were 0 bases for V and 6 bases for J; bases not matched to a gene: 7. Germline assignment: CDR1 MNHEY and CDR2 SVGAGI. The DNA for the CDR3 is TGTGCCAGCAGTTACTCGGGGCTAGCGGGAGGTGGCGAGCAGTACTTC. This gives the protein CASSYSGLAGGGEQYF.

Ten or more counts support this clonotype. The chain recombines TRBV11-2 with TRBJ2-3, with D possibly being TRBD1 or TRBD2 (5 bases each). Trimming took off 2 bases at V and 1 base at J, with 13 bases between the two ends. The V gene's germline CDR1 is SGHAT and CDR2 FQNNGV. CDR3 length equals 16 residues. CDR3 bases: TGTGCCAGCAGCTTAATGAGGGTGGGGGGCACAGATACGCAGTATTTT. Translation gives CASSLMRVGGTDTQYF.

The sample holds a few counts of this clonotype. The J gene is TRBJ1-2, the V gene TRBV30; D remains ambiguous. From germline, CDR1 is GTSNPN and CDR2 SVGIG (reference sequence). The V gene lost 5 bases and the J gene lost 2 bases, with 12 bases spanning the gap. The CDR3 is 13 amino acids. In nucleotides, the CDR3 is TGTGCCTGGCAGCCCCAGGAGAACTATGGCTACACCTTC. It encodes CAWQPQENYGYTF.

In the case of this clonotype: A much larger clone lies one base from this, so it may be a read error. DNA of the CDR3: TGTGCCAGCGGTGTCTCCTATAATTCACCCCTCCACTTT. This sequence encodes CASGVSYNSPLHF. The rearrangement uses TRBV28 and TRBJ1-6; no clear D. CDR3 length: 13 residues. Germline assignment: CDR1 MDHEN and CDR2 SYDVKM. Trimming pared 8 bases from V and 0 bases from J, leaving 5 bases between. Drawing the rest from reference TRBV28 and TRBJ1-6, the complete variable domain is DVKVTQSSRYLVKRTGEKVFLECVQDMDHENMFWYRQDPGLGLRLIYFSYDVKMKEKGDIPEGYSVSREKKERFSLILESASTNQTSMYLCASGVSYNSPLHFGNGTRLTVT.